A selection of T cell receptor beta chains follows, all from one sample in a study of cytomegalovirus exposure and HLA in healthy donors. Only in-frame clones appear in the TCRdb table, and some are missing; sequencing was by immunoSEQ multiplex PCR. The top ten hold 2.8% of the sample, which has under 200,000 clones, over 65% seen once. The material sequenced was PBMCs. These TCRs come from a middle-aged woman in good health and CMV-seropositive. Each CDR3 is given with its conserved first and last residue. The D gene is left open where the match is weak. Only some rows state a clone size, as once, few, many or a class for expanded clones.

cdr3_aa: CASSDETSRGFF; cdr3_nt: TGTGCCAGCAGTGACGAGACTTCCAGGGGGTTCTTC; v_call: TRBV25-1; j_call: TRBJ2-1; clone_size: -; d_call: -
cdr3_aa: CASSPGTVHGELFF; cdr3_nt: TGTGCCAGCTCACCCGGGACAGTCCACGGGGAGCTGTTTTTT; v_call: TRBV18; j_call: TRBJ2-2; clone_size: -; d_call: TRBD1
cdr3_aa: CAISSGAGTYNEQFF; cdr3_nt: TGTGCCATCAGCAGCGGCGCGGGTACCTACAATGAGCAGTTCTTC; v_call: TRBV10-3; j_call: TRBJ2-1; clone_size: -; d_call: -
cdr3_aa: CASSIVDTDTQYF; cdr3_nt: TGTGCCAGTAGTATAGTAGACACAGATACGCAGTATTTT; v_call: TRBV19; j_call: TRBJ2-3; clone_size: -; d_call: -
cdr3_aa: CASSTRQGPLSGELFF; cdr3_nt: TGCGCCAGCAGCACACGACAGGGGCCCCTGTCCGGGGAGCTGTTTTTT; v_call: TRBV5-1; j_call: TRBJ2-2; clone_size: -; d_call: TRBD1
cdr3_aa: CASSFLPTGKAEAFF; cdr3_nt: TGTGCCAGCAGTTTTCTCCCTACAGGGAAGGCTGAAGCTTTCTTT; v_call: TRBV6-1; j_call: TRBJ1-1; clone_size: -; d_call: -
cdr3_aa: CASSLQAGEGYNEQFF; cdr3_nt: TGCGCCAGCAGCTTGCAAGCGGGAGAGGGTTACAATGAGCAGTTCTTC; v_call: TRBV5-1; j_call: TRBJ2-1; clone_size: -; d_call: TRBD2
cdr3_aa: CASSPPVADTITGELFF; cdr3_nt: TGTGCCAGCTCACCCCCGGTCGCGGACACAATTACCGGGGAGCTGTTTTTT; v_call: TRBV18; j_call: TRBJ2-2; clone_size: -; d_call: -
cdr3_aa: CASTRTGNMNTEAFF; cdr3_nt: TGTGCCAGCACTCGGACAGGGAACATGAACACTGAAGCTTTCTTT; v_call: TRBV6-5; j_call: TRBJ1-1; clone_size: -; d_call: TRBD1
cdr3_aa: CASRPGQGNYGYTF; cdr3_nt: TGTGCCAGCAGGCCTGGACAGGGGAACTATGGCTACACCTTC; v_call: TRBV6-1; j_call: TRBJ1-2; clone_size: -; d_call: TRBD1
cdr3_aa: CASSLGRDLQETQYF; cdr3_nt: TGTGCCAGCAGCTTAGGTCGGGACTTACAAGAGACCCAGTACTTC; v_call: TRBV7-2; j_call: TRBJ2-5; clone_size: -; d_call: -
cdr3_aa: CASSRGSRGPRQYF; cdr3_nt: TGTGCCAGCAGCCGAGGGAGCAGGGGACCCCGACAGTACTTC; v_call: TRBV7-9; j_call: TRBJ2-7; clone_size: -; d_call: -
cdr3_aa: CASSYGTGQQTQYF; cdr3_nt: TGCGCCAGCAGCTATGGGACAGGGCAGCAGACCCAGTACTTC; v_call: TRBV5-1; j_call: TRBJ2-5; clone_size: -; d_call: TRBD1
cdr3_aa: CASSHRNWTGTGRIWRGSYEQYF; cdr3_nt: TGCGCCAGCAGTCACCGAAACTGGACCGGGACAGGGAGGATCTGGAGGGGGTCCTACGAGCAGTACTTC; v_call: TRBV23-1; j_call: TRBJ2-7; clone_size: once; d_call: TRBD1
cdr3_aa: CASSQDTSGTAIYGYTF; cdr3_nt: TGCGCCAGCAGCCAAGACACTTCCGGGACAGCGATCTATGGCTACACCTTC; v_call: TRBV4-1; j_call: TRBJ1-2; clone_size: -; d_call: TRBD1
cdr3_aa: CASSQVFGETEAFF; cdr3_nt: TGCGCCAGCAGCCAAGTCTTTGGAGAAACTGAAGCTTTCTTT; v_call: TRBV4-3; j_call: TRBJ1-1; clone_size: -; d_call: -
cdr3_aa: CASSMSPTNEQFF; cdr3_nt: TGTGCCAGTAGTATGTCCCCTACTAATGAGCAGTTCTTC; v_call: TRBV19; j_call: TRBJ2-1; clone_size: -; d_call: -
cdr3_aa: CASRQGLANDIRYF; cdr3_nt: TGCGCCAGCAGGCAAGGGCTAGCGAACGACATTCGGTACTTC; v_call: TRBV23-1; j_call: TRBJ2-4; clone_size: -; d_call: -
cdr3_aa: CATSRVPNPGTVGSAISPLHF; cdr3_nt: TGTGCCACCAGCAGAGTCCCAAACCCCGGGACAGTGGGTTCGGCGATTTCACCCCTCCACTTT; v_call: TRBV15; j_call: TRBJ1-6; clone_size: once; d_call: TRBD1
cdr3_aa: CASSSLLGEKLFF; cdr3_nt: TGTGCCAGCAGTTCCCTCCTTGGCGAAAAACTGTTTTTT; v_call: TRBV28; j_call: TRBJ1-4; clone_size: -; d_call: -
cdr3_aa: CASSPQTGGNNSPLPF; cdr3_nt: TGTGCCAGCAGCCCACAGACAGGGGGAAATAATTCACCCCTCCCCTTT; v_call: TRBV5-6; j_call: TRBJ1-6; clone_size: -; d_call: TRBD1
cdr3_aa: CASSLLAGGPYEQYF; cdr3_nt: TGTGCCAGCAGTTTACTAGCGGGAGGGCCGTACGAGCAGTACTTC; v_call: TRBV7-2; j_call: TRBJ2-7; clone_size: -; d_call: TRBD2
cdr3_aa: CASSSRGQETQYF; cdr3_nt: TGTGCCAGCAGCTCTAGGGGCCAAGAGACCCAGTACTTC; v_call: TRBV5-5; j_call: TRBJ2-5; clone_size: -; d_call: -
cdr3_aa: CASSPLQSGGNTIYF; cdr3_nt: TGTGCCAGCAGCCCTCTACAGTCTGGGGGAAACACCATATATTTT; v_call: TRBV9; j_call: TRBJ1-3; clone_size: few; d_call: -
cdr3_aa: CASRFPGKDTEAFF; cdr3_nt: TGTGCCAGCAGATTTCCAGGGAAGGACACTGAAGCTTTCTTT; v_call: TRBV6-1; j_call: TRBJ1-1; clone_size: -; d_call: -
cdr3_aa: CASSTPAGVETQYF; cdr3_nt: TGTGCCAGCAGTACCCCAGCGGGGGTTGAGACCCAGTACTTC; v_call: TRBV6-6; j_call: TRBJ2-5; clone_size: few; d_call: TRBD2
cdr3_aa: CASSPLTGSGESDEQFF; cdr3_nt: TGTGCCAGCAGCCCGTTAACTGGGTCGGGAGAAAGCGATGAGCAGTTCTTC; v_call: TRBV14; j_call: TRBJ2-1; clone_size: -; d_call: -